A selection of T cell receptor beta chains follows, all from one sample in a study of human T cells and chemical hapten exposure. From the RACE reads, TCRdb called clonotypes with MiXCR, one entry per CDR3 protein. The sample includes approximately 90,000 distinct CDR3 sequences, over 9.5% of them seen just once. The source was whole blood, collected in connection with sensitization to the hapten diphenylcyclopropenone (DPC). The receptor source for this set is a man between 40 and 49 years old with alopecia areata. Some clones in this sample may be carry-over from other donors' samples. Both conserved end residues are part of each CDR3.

CASSWGQGSIGANVLTF 17 TRBV5-1
CSVVREGGEQFF 12 TRBV29-1
CAVKRGENYGYTF 13 TRBV28
CASSPDAGSDTQYF 14 TRBV7-2
CSASPLTWGSTNQPQHF 17 TRBV20-1
CASSLAQGNTEAFF 14 TRBV7-2
CSVGALAGGTDTQYF 15 TRBV29-1
CAISELANNEQFF 13 TRBV10-3
CSAQTGVYGYTF 12 TRBV20-1
CSGEASGRYEQYF 13 TRBV20-1
CASSLDPGSSYEQYF 15 TRBV5-1
CASSLFMAMTDTQYF 15 TRBV7-8
CASSFGAWRGTGELFF 16 TRBV7-2
CASSYGGSGNTIYF 14 TRBV6-5
CASIPPDYQGTDTQYF 16 TRBV19
CASSQDWGSYNEQFF 15 TRBV14
CASSSRDRVDNEQFF 15 TRBV7-9
CASSTTGGWRAFF 13 TRBV27
CASSAQGGRAYEQFF 15 TRBV28
CASSYLDSGRAGETQYF 17 TRBV6-6
CASRGNGLAGDTQYF 15 TRBV5-8
CASSQQGAEAFF 12 TRBV3-1
CASIPTGDFTEAFF 14 TRBV19
CAIRGQEMYSGANVLTF 17 TRBV10-3
CASSVVPGTGAKNIQYF 17 TRBV18
CASRGQWGGAGANVLTF 17 TRBV28
CASSLQIMAKNIQYF 15 TRBV7-2
CASSPIDSSGNTIYF 15 TRBV7-9
CASSPGTSGVTDTQYF 16 TRBV7-9
CASSLTGVNTEAFF 14 TRBV12-3/TRBV12-4
CASSQTVDAYNEQFF 15 TRBV4-2
CASSLEGQTYEQYF 14 TRBV5-1
CASSQADSPNQPQHF 15 TRBV4-3
CASGFNTVTEAFF 13 TRBV12-5
CSAREVAGVNEQFF 14 TRBV20-1
CSAPGGLGLYEQYF 14 TRBV20-1
CASSPTTSLTRGREIAYEQYF 21 TRBV4-2
CATQGHKETQYF 12 TRBV24-1
CASSLQGAQYF 11 TRBV5-8
CASSSPFINFGTGELFF 17 TRBV7-9
CSVEGQARTDTQYF 14 TRBV29-1
CASPPARFF 9 TRBV18
CASSLPRGLYEQYF 14 TRBV28
CSAETSVNNEQFF 13 TRBV20-1
CASSYSDTEAFF 12 TRBV6-5
CASTLLAGELFF 12 TRBV12-3/TRBV12-4
CATYLGTGGIGYTF 14 TRBV4-2
CATSSGITHAGANVLTF 17 TRBV24-1
CASSVSRDTGELFF 14 TRBV7-9
CASSFSGNADTQYF 14 TRBV7-3
CASSSLRTVKPLMGTQYF 18 TRBV7-8